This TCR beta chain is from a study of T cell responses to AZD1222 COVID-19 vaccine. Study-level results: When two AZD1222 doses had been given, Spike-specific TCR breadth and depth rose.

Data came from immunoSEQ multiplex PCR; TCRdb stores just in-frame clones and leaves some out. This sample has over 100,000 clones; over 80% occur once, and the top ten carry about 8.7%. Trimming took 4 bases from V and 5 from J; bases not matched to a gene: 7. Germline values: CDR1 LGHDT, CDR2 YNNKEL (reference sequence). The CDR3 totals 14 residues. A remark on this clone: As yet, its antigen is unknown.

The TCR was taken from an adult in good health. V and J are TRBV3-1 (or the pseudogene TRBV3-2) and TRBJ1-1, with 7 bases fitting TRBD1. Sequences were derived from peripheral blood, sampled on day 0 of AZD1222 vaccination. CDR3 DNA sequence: TGTGCCAGCAGCCGTAACAGGGGAAAGACTGAAGCTTTCTTT. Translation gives CASSRNRGKTEAFF.